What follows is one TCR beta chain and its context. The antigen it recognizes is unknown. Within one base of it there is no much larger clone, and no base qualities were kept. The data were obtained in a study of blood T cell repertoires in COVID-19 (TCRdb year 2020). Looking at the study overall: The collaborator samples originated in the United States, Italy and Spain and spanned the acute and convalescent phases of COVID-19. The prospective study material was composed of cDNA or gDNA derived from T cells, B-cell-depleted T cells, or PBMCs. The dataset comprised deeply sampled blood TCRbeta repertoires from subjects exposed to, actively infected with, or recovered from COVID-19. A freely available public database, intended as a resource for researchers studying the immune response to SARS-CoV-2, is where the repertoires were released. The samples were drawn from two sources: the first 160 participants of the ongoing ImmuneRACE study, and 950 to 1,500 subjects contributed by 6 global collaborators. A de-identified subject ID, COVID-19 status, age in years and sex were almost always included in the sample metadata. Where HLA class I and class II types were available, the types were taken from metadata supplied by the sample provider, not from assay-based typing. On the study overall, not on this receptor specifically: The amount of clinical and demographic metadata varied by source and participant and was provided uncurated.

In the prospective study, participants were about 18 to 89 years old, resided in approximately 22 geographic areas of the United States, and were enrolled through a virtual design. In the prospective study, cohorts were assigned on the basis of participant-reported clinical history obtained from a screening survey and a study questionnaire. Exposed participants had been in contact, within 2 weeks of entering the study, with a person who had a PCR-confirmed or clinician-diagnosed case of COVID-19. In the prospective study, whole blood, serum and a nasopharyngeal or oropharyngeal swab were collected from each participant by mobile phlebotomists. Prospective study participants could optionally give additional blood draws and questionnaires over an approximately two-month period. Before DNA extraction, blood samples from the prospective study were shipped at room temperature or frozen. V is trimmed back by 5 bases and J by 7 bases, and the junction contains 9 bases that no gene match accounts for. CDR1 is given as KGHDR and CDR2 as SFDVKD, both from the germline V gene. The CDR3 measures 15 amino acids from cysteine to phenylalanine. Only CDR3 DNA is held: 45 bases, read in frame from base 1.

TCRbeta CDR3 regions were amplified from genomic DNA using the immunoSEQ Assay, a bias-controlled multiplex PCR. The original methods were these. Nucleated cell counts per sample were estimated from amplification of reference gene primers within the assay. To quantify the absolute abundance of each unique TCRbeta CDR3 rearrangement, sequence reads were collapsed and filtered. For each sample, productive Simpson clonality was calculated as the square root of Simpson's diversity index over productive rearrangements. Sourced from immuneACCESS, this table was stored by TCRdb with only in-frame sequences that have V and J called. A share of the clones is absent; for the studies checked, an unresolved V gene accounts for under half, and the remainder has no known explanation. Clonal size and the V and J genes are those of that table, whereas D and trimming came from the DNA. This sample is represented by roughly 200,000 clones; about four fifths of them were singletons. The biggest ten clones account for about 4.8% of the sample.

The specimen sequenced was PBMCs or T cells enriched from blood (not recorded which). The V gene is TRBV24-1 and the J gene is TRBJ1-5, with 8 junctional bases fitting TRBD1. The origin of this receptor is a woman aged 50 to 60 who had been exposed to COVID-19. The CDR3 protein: CATSASGGFGQPQHF. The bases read TGTGCCACCAGTGCCTCAGGGGGCTTTGGGCAGCCCCAGCATTTT.